This T cell receptor (beta chain) derives from a study of identical twins (dated by TCRdb to the mid-2010s). For the study in its entirety: To test whether fetal clonotypes persist, this study deep-sequenced TCR alpha and beta repertoires from monozygotic twins, from unrelated adults of various ages, and from cord blood. To rule out contamination, replicate twin experiments were performed at different times with different library preparation protocols. The full study reports these points: Compared with coincidental sharing between unrelated individuals, out-of-frame TCR alpha sequences shared between twins had an excess of sequences with low generation probability. In monozygotic twins, recombination models systematically underestimated out-of-frame TCR alpha sharing, but the models matched the sharing seen between unrelated individuals. Invariant T cells such as MAIT and iNKT could partly confound zero-insertion analyses, though diverse VJ usage argued against this for most clonotypes. Abundant cord blood beta clonotypes carried fewer insertions; young adult naive repertoires showed a weaker similar trend, while memory repertoires showed none. Because the same donors could not be followed over many years, the conclusions relied on cross-sectional statistical analysis. A weaker excess of twin sharing was found in beta out-of-frame sequences because the signal-to-noise ratio was lowered by fewer shared sequences.

The CDR3 runs 22 amino acids, cysteine and phenylalanine included. The kept DNA is CDR3 alone, 66 bases in frame from the first base. The germline V end is reduced by 0 bases and the J end by 1 base; junction bases left unmatched: 15. The germline V gene yields MGHRA for CDR1 and YSYEKL for CDR2. Receptors were amplified or captured by 5' RACE. The listed sequencing device is Illumina HiSeq 2000. Template switching added a universal primer binding site, and the final cDNA carried a unique molecular identifier that allowed TCR cDNA molecules to be counted accurately. First-strand cDNA for TCR alpha and beta chains was synthesized from specific primers in the conserved constant-segment region. To control for contamination, every cDNA library carried two barcodes: a SMART-Mk sample barcode plus Illumina barcodes. Two successive PCR steps introduced TruSeq adapter sequences along with Illumina sample barcodes. Sequencing of the TCR alpha and beta cDNA libraries was done on the Illumina HiSeq platform using custom primers. In the original analysis: MiGEC was used to process raw reads and extract unique molecular identifiers, and MiXCR was used to find CDR3 positions. For each individual, recombination models were inferred using an EM algorithm with the repgenHMM and IGoR tools. Shared clonotype analysis was performed with the tcR package in R, normalizing sharing by the product of cloneset sizes. To study raw recombination free of thymic and clonal selection effects, out-of-frame nonproductive sequences were analyzed. Clones were called with MiXCR by TCRdb after fastp trimmed the public reads at Q25, and only in-frame beta chains were retained. A single entry per CDR3 protein holds the most common genes and DNA from its merged rows. Clone size and V and J calls follow TCRdb, not the original study. A total of around 480,000 distinct CDR3 sequences appear in this sample, roughly an eighth of them only once. The ten largest clones capture about 1% of the sample.

On this clonotype: There is no known antigen for this receptor. Nothing much larger sits one base from this clone, and base qualities are not available.

Every donor was a healthy Caucasian. The twin cohort consisted of three pairs of female monozygotic twins, all aged roughly 18 to 29 years. Positive isolation kits from Invitrogen were used to isolate CD4+ and CD8+ T cell populations. This sample also belongs to another study, concerning yellow fever vaccine responses in identical twins. Looking at the second paper: The T cell response to vaccination in identical twins was reported by the authors to appear partly convergent and partly personalized. The study precisely tracked vaccine-responding T cell clones in identical twins.

The V gene is TRBV4-1 and the J gene is TRBJ2-5; 15 of the junction bases match TRBD2. The TCR was taken from a woman between 18 and 29 years old in good health. Sequencing used CD4+ T cells sorted from blood. The CDR3 protein sequence reads: CASSQEFVGQGLAGGAQETQYF. The DNA sequence is given as TGCGCCAGCAGCCAAGAATTTGTGGGGCAGGGACTAGCGGGAGGAGCCCAAGAGACCCAGTACTTC.